A single sample is the source of the 8 T cell receptor beta chains below, sequenced in a study of blood T cells in healthy people across ages. Together with a sample-barcoded 5' primer, a J-beta primer mix was included in a second PCR lasting roughly 6 to 12 cycles. One entry per CDR3 protein results from TCRdb running MiXCR on the 5' RACE reads. The data contain 550,000 to 750,000 distinct CDR3 sequences, around a fifth of them singletons. Sequences were obtained from blood. The receptors derive from a man aged 65-85 years in good health.

V is TRBV9 and J is TRBJ2-5; 14 positions agree with TRBD2. J lost 0 bases, V lost 4 bases, and 5 bases had no gene match. The V gene's germline CDR1 is SGDLS and CDR2 YYNGEE. The CDR3 is 17 residues long. DNA for the CDR3: TGTGCCAGCAGCAGGGGACTAGCGGGGGTGTACCAAGAGACCCAGTACTTC. As protein: CASSRGLAGVYQETQYF.

This clonotype appeared once. V usage is TRBV7-2 and J usage is TRBJ2-2; D gene unclear. Germline V gene sequence: CDR1 SGHTA, CDR2 FQGNSA. There are 16 residues in the CDR3. V was shortened by 5 bases and J by 3 bases, with 16 bases between the two germline ends. CDR3 sequence reads: CASSPHGRWDTGELFF. The CDR3 DNA is TGTGCCAGCAGCCCCCACGGGCGGTGGGACACCGGGGAGCTGTTTTTT.

The chain links TRBV18 to TRBJ2-1; the match to TRBD2 covers 10 bases. The CDR3 has 16 residues. With 6 bases clipped from V and 2 bases from J, the junction kept 7 bases outside the gene matches. Germline V gives CDR1 KGHSH, CDR2 LQKENI. In DNA form, the CDR3 reads TGTGCCAGCTCCGTCCTAGCGGGAGCCACCTACAATGAGCAGTTCTTC. It specifies CASSVLAGATYNEQFF.

In this sample, this clonotype turned up a few times. This sequence joins TRBV7-6 and TRBJ2-1, with TRBD2 identical over 9 bases. Germline CDR1 and CDR2: SGHVS and FNYEAQ. The CDR3 runs 18 residues. V was clipped by 5 bases and J by 0 bases; unmatched bases: 11. The CDR3 loop is CASSPKARREGSYNEQFF. CDR3 bases: TGTGCCAGCAGCCCCAAGGCCCGGCGGGAGGGCTCCTACAATGAGCAGTTCTTC.

There are a few counts of this clonotype. The chain employs TRBV7-2 and TRBJ2-5, with TRBD2 identical over 7 bases. The CDR3 is 17 amino acids. Per the germline V gene, CDR1 is SGHTA and CDR2 is FQGNSA. With 1 base clipped from V and 2 bases from J, the junction kept 10 bases outside the gene matches. The CDR3 loop is CASSLVGRSLAQETQYF. The CDR3 region has the DNA TGTGCCAGCAGCTTAGTCGGGAGGTCGCTGGCGCAAGAGACCCAGTACTTC.

The chain links TRBV20-1 to TRBJ2-1; 14 bases are a match to TRBD2. The CDR3 loop spans 15 amino acids. The V gene's germline CDR1 is DFQATT and CDR2 SNEGSKA (reference sequence). J lost 9 bases, V lost 1 base, and 5 bases had no gene match. CDR3 amino acids: CSARAGTSGSREQFF. The CDR3 DNA is TGCAGTGCTAGAGCCGGGACTAGCGGGAGTCGTGAGCAGTTCTTC.

Concerning this clonotype itself: The junction does not match germline at one end; this may be a read error. The V call is TRBV20-1, the J call TRBJ2-1; D unresolved. Germline CDR1 is DFQATT and CDR2 is SNEGSKA (reference sequence). The CDR3 extends over 19 amino acids. The CDR3 sequence is CSAIQAPQAGILLDNERFF. CDR3 DNA sequence: TGCAGTGCGATTCAGGCTCCGCAGGCTGGGATCCTTCTAGACAATGAGCGGTTCTTC.

The chain joins TRBV6-2 or TRBV6-3 to TRBJ2-5; D is perhaps TRBD1 (6 bases). CDR1 is MNHEY and CDR2 is SVGEGT in the germline V gene. This CDR3 comprises 15 residues. Between the trimmed V and J ends, which lost 5 bases and 2 bases, there was a span of 15 bases. The CDR3 is CASSREGTPQETQYF. CDR3 sequence (DNA): TGTGCCAGCAGTAGAGAGGGGACACCACAAGAGACCCAGTACTTC.